The next 22 T cell receptor beta chains were all read from a single sample in a study of shared clonotypes between healthy human individuals (dated by TCRdb to the early 2020s). The receptor library was made with the immunoSEQ multiplex PCR assay. TCRdb's version of the immuneACCESS table is confined to in-frame rearrangements and falls short of the full clone set. An unresolved V gene accounts for under half of the shortfall where checked; the remainder is of unknown origin. The sample table shows some 2 million clones, and approximately 94% are seen once. The top ten clones comprise around 1.2% of the sample. For the CD8 naive samples, CD45RO-negative cells were positively selected for CCR7, yielding a CD45RA+CCR7+ population from which TemRA cells were excluded. Sequencing used naive CD8+ T cells sorted from blood. Taken with the paper, the label for cell subset or site translates to: CD45RA+CCR7+. The receptors stem from a man aged 18 to 35 in good health.

This rearrangement joins TRBV5-1 to TRBJ2-7, with 7 bases that match TRBD1. The CDR3 totals 14 residues. The J segment lost 2 bases and the V segment lost 5 bases, leaving 7 bases of the junction unmatched. CDR1 and CDR2 from the germline V gene are SGHRS and YFSETQ. CDR3 coding DNA: TGCGCCAGCAGTTATCGGGACAGAGCCTACGAGCAGTACTTC. Its translation is CASSYRDRAYEQYF.

This clone came up a few times. The chain links TRBV4-1 to TRBJ1-5; no reliable D call. The CDR3 covers 16 residues. Germline CDR1 and CDR2: MGHRA and YSYEKL. V dropped 0 bases and J dropped 4 bases, with 13 bases sitting between them. CDR3 coding DNA: TGCGCCAGCAGCCAAGAGCCTTTGGCCTCTAATCAGCCCCAGCATTTT. It yields the protein CASSQEPLASNQPQHF.

This chain links TRBV5-4 with TRBJ2-1; D remains unclear. Germline values: CDR1 SGHNT, CDR2 YYREEE (reference sequence). The CDR3 loop spans 14 amino acids. Trimming removed 3 bases at V and 6 bases at J, with 13 bases between. CDR3 loop: CASSYSWSSNEQFF. DNA of the CDR3: TGTGCCAGCAGCTACTCCTGGTCCAGCAATGAGCAGTTCTTC.

Worth noting for this clone: The sample carries other DNA sequences with the same CDR3. This sequence joins TRBV27 and TRBJ2-7, with D maybe TRBD2 (5 bases). V was cut by 0 bases and J by 4 bases, with 10 bases left in between. Germline loops: CDR1 MNHEY, CDR2 SMNVEV (reference sequence). This CDR3 spans 14 amino acids. CDR3: CASSLSGSGYEQYF. Written as DNA, the CDR3 is TGTGCCAGCAGTTTATCGGGGAGTGGGTACGAGCAGTACTTC.

The CDR3 here is CASSFGEGGPYYEQYF. DNA of the CDR3: TGTGCCAGCAGCTTTGGGGAAGGGGGACCCTACTACGAGCAGTACTTC. V gene TRBV7-2 combines with J gene TRBJ2-7; possible D gene TRBD1, 6 bases. V gave up 3 bases and J gave up 3 bases, with 18 bases separating them. The germline CDR1 and CDR2 sequences are SGHTA and FQGNSA. This CDR3 region has 16 residues.

V gene TRBV2 combines with J gene TRBJ2-7, with 7 bases fitting TRBD1. The CDR3 spans 15 residues. Germline CDR1 SNHLY, CDR2 FYNNEI. The trim removed 3 bases at V and 2 bases at J, leaving 7 bases unmatched. The CDR3 sequence: CASSDQETGPYEQYF. The CDR3 DNA reads TGTGCCAGCAGTGACCAGGAGACAGGGCCCTACGAGCAGTACTTC.

The chain carries TRBV7-3 and TRBJ1-5, with a tentative D call TRBD1 (5 bases). Between the trimmed V and J ends, which lost 5 bases and 4 bases, there was a span of 18 bases. Germline V CDR1 and CDR2: SGHTA, FQGTGA. This CDR3 contains 16 residues. CDR3 bases: TGTGCCAGCAGCCCACTCCTTTTAGGGGCAAATCAGCCCCAGCATTTT. It encodes CASSPLLLGANQPQHF.

The genes are TRBV11-3 and TRBJ2-7; D gene uncertain. Germline-derived CDR1 and CDR2 are SGHNT and YENEEA. The CDR3 consists of 14 residues. V dropped 0 bases and J dropped 6 bases, with 12 bases sitting between them. The CDR3 here is CASSLDRSLSEQYF. In nucleotides, the CDR3 is TGTGCCAGCAGCTTAGATCGCAGCCTTTCCGAGCAGTACTTC.

This chain links TRBV18 with TRBJ2-1; TRBD2 matches 10 bases. Losses at the gene ends were 4 bases for V and 6 bases for J; bases not matched to a gene: 6. The CDR3 has 15 residues. Germline loops: CDR1 KGHSH, CDR2 LQKENI. CDR3 bases: TGTGCCAGCTCACTCCCGGGACTAGCGATCAATGAGCAGTTCTTC. Translating it yields CASSLPGLAINEQFF.

As for this clone: The sample has other DNA sequences that encode this CDR3 too. The rearrangement links TRBV6-5 to TRBJ2-7, with TRBD2 matching 9 bases. The CDR3 contains 15 residues. Germline loops: CDR1 MNHEY, CDR2 SVGAGI. V was pared by 0 bases and J by 6 bases, with 6 bases of the junction left unmatched. In DNA form, the CDR3 reads TGTGCCAGCAGTTACTCGGGACTAGCTGGAGTCGAGCAGTACTTC. Translation: CASSYSGLAGVEQYF.

This clone was picked up a small number of times. This chain joins TRBV5-1 and TRBJ1-2; D is uncertain. CDR1 SGHRS and CDR2 YFSETQ come from the germline V gene. The CDR3 contains 13 residues. V dropped 4 bases and J dropped 7 bases, with 14 bases sitting between them. The CDR3 sequence: CASSRSMDSGYTF. CDR3 coding DNA: TGCGCCAGCAGCCGCTCAATGGACTCTGGCTACACCTTC.

This clone was picked up one time. This chain uses TRBV29-1 with TRBJ2-7; TRBD1 might be the D (6 bases). Looked up from germline, CDR1 is SQVTM and CDR2 is ANQGSEA. The V and J ends lost 0 bases and 1 base respectively, with 10 bases between them. The CDR3 totals 14 residues. The CDR3 bases are TGCAGCGTTGAAGACAGGGGTACGTCCTACGAGCAGTACTTC. This translates into CSVEDRGTSYEQYF.

The chain couples TRBV27 to TRBJ2-2, with 7 bases matching TRBD1. V lost 2 bases, J lost 6 bases, and 6 bases stayed unmatched. This CDR3 is 15 amino acids long. Germline V gives CDR1 MNHEY, CDR2 SMNVEV (reference sequence). The CDR3 spells CASSLTGVKAGELFF. DNA of the CDR3: TGTGCCAGCAGTTTAACAGGGGTGAAGGCCGGGGAGCTGTTTTTT.

The chain links TRBV30 to TRBJ2-5, with 7 bases fitting TRBD2. V lost 4 bases and J lost 4; bases outside the gene matches: 6. CDR1 GTSNPN and CDR2 SVGIG come from the germline V gene (reference sequence). This CDR3 is 13 amino acids long. CDR3 coding DNA: TGTGCCTGGACCCCGTGGGGGGGAGAGACCCAGTACTTC. This translates into CAWTPWGGETQYF. Using reference TRBV30 and TRBJ2-5 for the parts outside the CDR3, the full variable domain is SQTIHQWPATLVQPVGSPLSLECTVEGTSNPNLYWYRQAAGRGLQLLFYSVGIGQISSEVPQNLSASRPQDRQFILSSKKLLLSDSGFYLCAWTPWGGETQYFGPGTRLLVL.

The chain uses TRBV11-3 and TRBJ2-2; D perhaps matches TRBD2 (7 bases). This CDR3 region has 16 residues. V was trimmed by 4 bases and J by 7 bases, leaving 19 bases between them. The germline V gene encodes CDR1 SGHNT and CDR2 YENEEA. DNA for the CDR3: TGTGCCAGCAGCTCCCCCACGGCGGGGGCGTACGGGGAGCTGTTTTTT. This codes for CASSSPTAGAYGELFF. Drawing the rest from reference TRBV11-3 and TRBJ2-2, the complete variable domain is EAGVVQSPRYKIIEKKQPVAFWCNPISGHNTLYWYLQNLGQGPELLIRYENEEAVDDSQLPKDRFSAERLKGVDSTLKIQPAELGDSAVYLCASSSPTAGAYGELFFGEGSRLTVL.

J is TRBJ2-7 and V is TRBV14; D is uncertain. Germline CDR1 reads SGHDN; CDR2 reads FVKESK. The ends were cut back, 1 base at V and 1 base at J, with 14 bases in the middle. The CDR3 is 16 residues long. DNA for the CDR3: TGTGCCAGCAGCCAAGGTCCGGGCCGGTTTTCCTACGAGCAGTACTTC. Translation: CASSQGPGRFSYEQYF.

This clone was recorded once. The chain joins TRBV4-3 to TRBJ2-7; D uncertain. Per germline, CDR1 LGHNA and CDR2 YSLEER. The germline V and J ends were trimmed by 1 base and 3 bases, with 16 bases remaining between them. This CDR3 is 16 amino acids long. Here the CDR3 DNA reads TGCGCCAGCAGCCAAGTACTTGACCCGACGAACTACGAGCAGTACTTC. It translates to CASSQVLDPTNYEQYF.

The V call is TRBV27, the J call TRBJ2-7; weak D call: TRBD1 (6 bases). Per germline, CDR1 MNHEY and CDR2 SMNVEV (reference sequence). The CDR3 spans 16 residues. V was pared by 3 bases and J by 2 bases, with 17 bases between. The CDR3 region is CASSLSTGDRPYEQYF. CDR3 sequence (DNA): TGTGCCAGCAGTTTGTCGACTGGAGACAGGCCCTACGAGCAGTACTTC.

The V gene is TRBV5-1, the J gene TRBJ2-3; maybe TRBD2 (6 bases). CDR1 and CDR2 (germline): SGHRS, YFSETQ. Trimming stripped 4 bases from V and 3 bases from J, with 15 bases between. The CDR3 spans 15 residues. CDR3 protein: CASSGRLGKTDTQYF. The DNA of the CDR3 is TGCGCCAGCAGCGGACGACTAGGGAAGACAGATACGCAGTATTTT.

Here the CDR3 DNA reads TGTGCCAGTAGTATATCAGATTTCGGGAACTATGGCTACACCTTC. It is translated as CASSISDFGNYGYTF. The chain has TRBV19 and TRBJ1-2, with D unclear. Deletions cut 2 bases from V and 2 bases from J, with 12 bases between. Germline V lookup: CDR1 LNHDA, CDR2 SQIVND (reference sequence). The CDR3 runs to 15 residues.

The V call is TRBV7-8, the J call TRBJ2-1, with 12 bases matching TRBD2. Germline V gene sequence: CDR1 SGHVS, CDR2 FQNEAQ. There are 15 residues in the CDR3. V was clipped by 4 bases and J by 4 bases; unmatched bases: 2. Here the CDR3 reads CASSSLAGGYNEQFF. CDR3 in DNA: TGTGCCAGCAGCTCCCTAGCGGGGGGGTACAATGAGCAGTTCTTC.

The rearrangement uses TRBV19 and TRBJ1-1; 9 positions agree with TRBD1. Per germline, CDR1 LNHDA and CDR2 SQIVND (reference sequence). Trimming cost V 8 bases and J 4 bases; bases outside gene matches: 8. This CDR3 region has 14 residues. CDR3 in DNA: TGTGCCAGTTCACGGACAGGGGCGGTCACTGAAGCTTTCTTT. Translated: CASSRTGAVTEAFF.